The clone carrying this T cell receptor beta chain has only a few counts. The antigen is not known. The Oncomine TCR Beta short-read assay was applied to DNA of cultured CD4+ T cells. TCRdb processed the PCR reads anew with MiXCR; each CDR3 protein has one entry. This table has thousands of distinct CDR3 sequences, 25% to 35% appearing once. The source of the sample is a study of vaccination and CD4 T cells after COVID-19. As for treatment: roughly 11-day PBMC culture with coronavirus spike peptide pools or control peptides (ViraFEST assay). Investigators obtained the unexposed donor's CD4+ T cells before the COVID-19 pandemic (2011-2018). Per germline, CDR1 SEHNR and CDR2 FQNEAQ (reference sequence). The CDR3 extends over 14 amino acids. The V end lost 4 bases, the J end lost 0 bases, and 7 bases lay between the germline ends. Regarding the study as a whole: Post-vaccination, and not before, a median roughly 86% of reactive clones appeared in convalescent patients. Relatively few convalescent patients and no early post-infection timepoints were analyzed.

The sample taken for sequencing was CD4+ T cells from blood, cultured in vitro. The V call is TRBV7-9, the J call TRBJ1-5; no definite D call. This TCR derives from a human donor in good health. The CDR3 region has the DNA TGTGCCAGCAGCTCGGATTATAGCAATCAGCCCCAGCATTTT. This translates into CASSSDYSNQPQHF. The variable domain in full, with the rest retrieved from reference TRBV7-9 and TRBJ1-5, is DTGVSQNPRHKITKRGQNVTFRCDPISEHNRLYWYRQTLGQGPEFLTYFQNEAQLEKSRLLSDRFSAERPKGSFSTLEIQRTEQGDSAMYLCASSSDYSNQPQHFGDGTRLSIL.